The subject of this entry is one T cell receptor beta chain. The template for TCR beta VDJ and CDR3 sequence profiling was genomic DNA. MiXCR, applied by TCRdb to the reads, yields one record per CDR3 protein. This sample has under 200,000 distinct CDR3 sequences, with 48% found just once. CDR1 DFQATT and CDR2 SNEGSKA come from the germline V gene (reference sequence). The CDR3 covers 13 residues. Trimming cost V 3 bases and J 4 bases, with 12 bases left between them. These data are taken from a study of CD8+CD57+ T cells in acquired aplastic anemia. In patients chosen for sequencing, flow cytometry had shown CD8+CD57+ cell expansion.

The receptor was isolated from a human donor with aplastic anemia. The chain recombines TRBV20-1 with TRBJ1-2; no clear D. The sequenced material came from sorted CD4+, CD8+, or CD8+CD57+ T cells (not recorded which) from PBMCs. The CDR3: CSASPKGRYGYTF. The CDR3 DNA sequence: TGCAGTGCTAGTCCCAAAGGTCGCTATGGCTACACCTTC.